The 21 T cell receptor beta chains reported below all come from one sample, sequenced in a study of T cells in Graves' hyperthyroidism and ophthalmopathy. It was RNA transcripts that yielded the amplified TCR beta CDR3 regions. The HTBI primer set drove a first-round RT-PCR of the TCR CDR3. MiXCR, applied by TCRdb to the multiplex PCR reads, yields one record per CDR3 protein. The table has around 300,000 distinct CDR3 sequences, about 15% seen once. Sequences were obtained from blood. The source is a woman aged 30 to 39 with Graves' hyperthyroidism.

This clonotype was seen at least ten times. This CDR3 is CASSRDRGQAFF. In DNA form, the CDR3 reads TGTGCCAGCAGCCGAGACAGGGGGCAAGCTTTCTTT. This chain joins TRBV3-1 and TRBJ1-1, with 10 bases lining up with TRBD1. The germline V gene encodes CDR1 LGHDT and CDR2 YNNKEL (reference sequence). The trim removed 4 bases at V and 9 bases at J, leaving 2 bases unmatched. CDR3 length equals 12 residues.

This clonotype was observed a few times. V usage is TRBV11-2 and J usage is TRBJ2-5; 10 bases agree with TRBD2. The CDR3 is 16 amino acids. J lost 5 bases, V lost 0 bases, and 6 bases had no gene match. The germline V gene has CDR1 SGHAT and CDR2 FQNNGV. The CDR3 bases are TGTGCCAGCAGCTTAGATGGGACTAGCGCGCGGGAGACCCAGTACTTC. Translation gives CASSLDGTSARETQYF.

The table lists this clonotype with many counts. CDR3 nucleotides: TGTGCCAGCAAGGCTGGCGGACAGCCCCAGCATTTT. It codes for CASKAGGQPQHF. The chain employs TRBV2 and TRBJ1-5; unclear D gene. Germline V gene data show CDR1 as SNHLY and CDR2 as FYNNEI. The CDR3 runs to 12 residues. Trimming pared 7 bases from V and 7 bases from J, leaving 11 bases between.

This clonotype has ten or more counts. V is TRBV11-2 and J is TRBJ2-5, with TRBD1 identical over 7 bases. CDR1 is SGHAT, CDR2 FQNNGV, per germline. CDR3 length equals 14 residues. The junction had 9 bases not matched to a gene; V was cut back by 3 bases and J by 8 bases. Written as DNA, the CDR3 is TGTGCCAGCAGCTTTTTAGGGGGACAGCCTACCCAGTACTTC. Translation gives CASSFLGGQPTQYF. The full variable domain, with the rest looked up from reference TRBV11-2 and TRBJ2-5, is EAGVAQSPRYKIIEKRQSVAFWCNPISGHATLYWYQQILGQGPKLLIQFQNNGVVDDSQLPKDRFSAERLKGVDSTLKIQPAKLEDSAVYLCASSFLGGQPTQYFGPGTRLLVL.

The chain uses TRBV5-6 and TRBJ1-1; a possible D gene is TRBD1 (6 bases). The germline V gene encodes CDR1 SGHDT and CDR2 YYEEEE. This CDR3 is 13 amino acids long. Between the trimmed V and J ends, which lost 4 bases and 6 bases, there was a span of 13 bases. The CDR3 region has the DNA TGTGCCAGCAGCCAGAGGACAGTTTCTGAAGCTTTCTTT. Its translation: CASSQRTVSEAFF.

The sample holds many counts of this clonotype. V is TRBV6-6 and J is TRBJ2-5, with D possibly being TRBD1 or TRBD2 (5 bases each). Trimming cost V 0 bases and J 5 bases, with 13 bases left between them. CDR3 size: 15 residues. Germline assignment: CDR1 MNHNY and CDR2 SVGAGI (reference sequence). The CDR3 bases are TGTGCCAGCAGTTACTCGAGGGCCAGGGACGAGACCCAGTACTTC. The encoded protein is CASSYSRARDETQYF.

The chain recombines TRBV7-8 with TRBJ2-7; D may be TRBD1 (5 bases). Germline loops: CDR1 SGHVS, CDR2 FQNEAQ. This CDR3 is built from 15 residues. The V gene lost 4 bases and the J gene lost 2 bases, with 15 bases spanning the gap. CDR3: CASSSRTTTTYEQYF. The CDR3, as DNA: TGTGCCAGCAGCTCCCGGACAACAACCACCTACGAGCAGTACTTC.

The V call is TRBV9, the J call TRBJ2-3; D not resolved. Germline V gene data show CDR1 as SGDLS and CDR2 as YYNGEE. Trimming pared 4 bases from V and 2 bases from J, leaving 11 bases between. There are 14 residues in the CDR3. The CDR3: CASSKRLVTDTQYF. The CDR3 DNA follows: TGTGCCAGCAGCAAGCGACTGGTCACAGATACGCAGTATTTT. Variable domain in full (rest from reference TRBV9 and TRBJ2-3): DSGVTQTPKHLITATGQRVTLRCSPRSGDLSVYWYQQSLDQGLQFLIQYYNGEERAKGNILERFSAQQFPDLHSELNLSSLELGDSALYFCASSKRLVTDTQYFGPGTRLTVL.

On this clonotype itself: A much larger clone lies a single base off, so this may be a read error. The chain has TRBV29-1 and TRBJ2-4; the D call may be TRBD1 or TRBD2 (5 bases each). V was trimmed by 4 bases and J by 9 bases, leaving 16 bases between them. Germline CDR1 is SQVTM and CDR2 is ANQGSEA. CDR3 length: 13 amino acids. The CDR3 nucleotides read TGCAGCGTTGTACGGACACCCGAGGGCATTCAGTACTTC. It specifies CSVVRTPEGIQYF.

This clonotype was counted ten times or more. The CDR3 nucleotides read TGTGCTAGTGGTCGGACGGCGGCAGGGGGGAGCCCAGATACGCAGTATTTT. Protein sequence: CASGRTAAGGSPDTQYF. The V call is TRBV12-5, the J call TRBJ2-3; D is possibly TRBD1 (7 bases). The CDR3 loop spans 17 amino acids. In germline, CDR1 is LGHNT, CDR2 FRNRAP. The V end lost 5 bases, the J end lost 4 bases, and 22 bases lay between the germline ends.

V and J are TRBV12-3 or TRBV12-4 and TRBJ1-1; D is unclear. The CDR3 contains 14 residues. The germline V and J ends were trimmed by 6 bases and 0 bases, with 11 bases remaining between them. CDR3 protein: CASRKTELNTEAFF. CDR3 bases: TGTGCCAGCAGAAAGACGGAATTGAACACTGAAGCTTTCTTT.

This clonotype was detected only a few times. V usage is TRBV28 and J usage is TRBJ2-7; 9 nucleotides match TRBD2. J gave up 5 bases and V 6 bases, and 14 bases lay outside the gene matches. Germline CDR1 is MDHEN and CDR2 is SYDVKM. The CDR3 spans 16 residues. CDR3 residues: CASSLQLAGDFNEQYF. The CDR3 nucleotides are TGTGCCAGCAGCCTACAATTAGCGGGAGATTTCAACGAGCAGTACTTC.

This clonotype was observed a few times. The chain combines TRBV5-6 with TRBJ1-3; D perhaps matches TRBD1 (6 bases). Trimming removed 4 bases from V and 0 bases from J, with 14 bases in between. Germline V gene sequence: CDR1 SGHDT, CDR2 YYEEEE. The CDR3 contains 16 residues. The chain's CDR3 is CASSPGWGHSGNTIYF. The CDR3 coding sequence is TGTGCCAGCAGCCCCGGGTGGGGACACTCTGGAAACACCATATATTTT.

The chain's CDR3 is CASSARARTGELFF. The CDR3 bases are TGTGCCAGCAGTGCCCGGGCTCGTACCGGGGAGCTGTTTTTT. J is TRBJ2-2 and V is TRBV6-4; no reliable D call. Trimming removed 4 bases at V and 5 bases at J, with 11 bases between. This CDR3 has 14 residues. Per germline, CDR1 MRHNA and CDR2 SNTAGT.

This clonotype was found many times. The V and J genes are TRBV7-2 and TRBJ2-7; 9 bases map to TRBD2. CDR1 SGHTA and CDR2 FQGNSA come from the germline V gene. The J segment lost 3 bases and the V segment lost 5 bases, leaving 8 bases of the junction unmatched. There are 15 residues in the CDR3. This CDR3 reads CASSQVTSGGYEQYF. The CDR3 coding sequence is TGTGCCAGCAGCCAGGTGACTAGCGGCGGCTACGAGCAGTACTTC.

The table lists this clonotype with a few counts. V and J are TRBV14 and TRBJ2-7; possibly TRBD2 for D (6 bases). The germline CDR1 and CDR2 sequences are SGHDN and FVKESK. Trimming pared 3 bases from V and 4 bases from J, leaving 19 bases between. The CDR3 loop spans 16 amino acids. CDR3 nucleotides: TGTGCCAGCAGCCAGGCCCCGGGACTGGCGCGGTACGAGCAGTACTTC. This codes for CASSQAPGLARYEQYF.

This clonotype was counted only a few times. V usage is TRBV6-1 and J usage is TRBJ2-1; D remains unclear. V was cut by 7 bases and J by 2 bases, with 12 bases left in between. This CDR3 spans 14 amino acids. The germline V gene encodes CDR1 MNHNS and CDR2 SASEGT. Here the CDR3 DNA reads TGTGCCAGCACTCTACGTTGGGCCTACAATGAGCAGTTCTTC. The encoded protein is CASTLRWAYNEQFF.

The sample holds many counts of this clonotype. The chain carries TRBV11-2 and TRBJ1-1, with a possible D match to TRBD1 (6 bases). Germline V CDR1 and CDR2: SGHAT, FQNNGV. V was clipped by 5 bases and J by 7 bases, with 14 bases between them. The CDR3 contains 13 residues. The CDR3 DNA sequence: TGTGCCAGCAGCCGCGTATTACAGGGTGAAGCTTTCTTT. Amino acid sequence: CASSRVLQGEAFF.

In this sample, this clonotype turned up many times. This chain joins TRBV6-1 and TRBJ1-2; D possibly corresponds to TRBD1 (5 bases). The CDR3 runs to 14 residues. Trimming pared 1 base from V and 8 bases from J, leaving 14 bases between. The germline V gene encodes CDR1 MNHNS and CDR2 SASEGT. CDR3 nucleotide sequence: TGTGCCAGCAGTGAAGTTGGGGTACGGGGCGGCTACACCTTC. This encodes CASSEVGVRGGYTF.

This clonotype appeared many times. CDR3 sequence (DNA): TGTGCCAGCAGTTACCAAACCCCGGTCTTAGATACGCAGTATTTT. Amino acids: CASSYQTPVLDTQYF. V and J are TRBV6-1 and TRBJ2-3; no clear D. CDR1 is MNHNS, CDR2 SASEGT, per germline. Trimming removed 5 bases at V and 5 bases at J, with 17 bases between. The CDR3 consists of 15 residues.

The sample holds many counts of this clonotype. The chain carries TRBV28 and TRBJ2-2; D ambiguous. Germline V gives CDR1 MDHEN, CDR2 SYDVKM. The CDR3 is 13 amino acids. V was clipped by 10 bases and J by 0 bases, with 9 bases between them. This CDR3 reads CATSAPNTGELFF. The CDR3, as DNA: TGTGCCACCTCGGCCCCGAACACCGGGGAGCTGTTTTTT.